This T cell receptor (beta chain) is from a study of cytomegalovirus exposure and HLA in healthy donors. Study-level background: Drawn from HLA-typed donors, around 85 million unique TCRs were held in an early data release. Within the Caucasian-associated ancestry cluster were roughly 81% of the approximately 390 genotyped donors. Study-wide results and limits: A later analysis linked a missense variant in DCLRE1C to the trimming of TCR beta V and J genes.

PCR was performed using 60 Vbeta and 13 Jbeta primers. Data came from immunoSEQ multiplex PCR; TCRdb stores just in-frame clones and leaves some out. This sample has some 130,000 clones; about 74% occur once, and the top ten carry 6% to 8%. V shed 6 bases and J shed 2 bases, with 12 bases lying between them. CDR3 size: 13 residues. From germline, CDR1 is SGHRS and CDR2 YFSETQ. Concerning this clone itself: Antigen: not known.

The TCR originated in a male donor in good health and CMV-seronegative. The sequenced sample was PBMCs. The rearrangement joins TRBV5-1 to TRBJ2-7; maybe TRBD1 (6 bases). The CDR3 DNA is TGCGCCAGCATGGAGACAGGAGCCTACGAGCAGTACTTC. It codes for CASMETGAYEQYF.